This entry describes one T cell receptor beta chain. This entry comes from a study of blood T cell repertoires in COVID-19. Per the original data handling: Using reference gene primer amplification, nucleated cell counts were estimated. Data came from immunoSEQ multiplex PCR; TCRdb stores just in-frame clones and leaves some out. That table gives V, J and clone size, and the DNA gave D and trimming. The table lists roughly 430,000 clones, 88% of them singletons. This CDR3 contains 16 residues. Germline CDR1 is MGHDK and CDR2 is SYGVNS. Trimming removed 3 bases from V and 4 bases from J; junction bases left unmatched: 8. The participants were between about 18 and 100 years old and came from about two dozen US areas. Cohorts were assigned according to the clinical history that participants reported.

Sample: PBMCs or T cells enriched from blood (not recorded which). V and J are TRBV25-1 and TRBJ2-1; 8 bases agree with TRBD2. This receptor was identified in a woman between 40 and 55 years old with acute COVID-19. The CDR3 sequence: CASSEATGGGYNEQFF. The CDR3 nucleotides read TGTGCCAGCAGTGAGGCGACCGGGGGGGGTTACAATGAGCAGTTCTTC.